These 13 T cell receptor beta chains share one sample of origin, sequenced in a study of shared clonotypes between healthy human individuals. Using immunoSEQ multiplex PCR, the repertoire was profiled, and TCRdb retains in-frame clones only, with some absent. The top ten hold more than 0.1% of the sample, which has 2 million to 2.5 million clones, almost 96% seen once. Sequencing used naive CD4+ T cells sorted from blood. Subset here: CD45RA+ positively selected. These receptors were obtained from a man in his late teens or twenties in good health.

The chain recombines TRBV5-4 with TRBJ1-3; 7 bases fit TRBD1. The CDR3 has 16 residues. In germline, CDR1 is SGHNT, CDR2 YYREEE (reference sequence). After removal of 0 bases from V and 2 bases from J, the junction contained 5 bases not matched to a gene. CDR3 bases: TGTGCCAGCAGCTTGGGGACAGGTCCCCCTGGAAACACCATATATTTT. Protein: CASSLGTGPPGNTIYF.

The chain uses TRBV7-6 and TRBJ2-2; 7 bases match TRBD2. Germline-derived CDR1 and CDR2 are SGHVS and FNYEAQ. The CDR3 sequence is 16 residues long. Germline trimming cut 1 base from V and 4 bases from J; bases unmatched to any gene: 6. The CDR3 sequence is CASSLVGRLSTGELFF. The CDR3 coding sequence is TGTGCCAGCAGCTTAGTCGGGAGGCTCAGCACCGGGGAGCTGTTTTTT.

This clone showed up just once. Written as DNA, the CDR3 is TGTGCCAGCAGGCAGACTAGCGGGCGAGGAGAGACCCAGTACTTC. This sequence encodes CASRQTSGRGETQYF. The chain links TRBV2 to TRBJ2-5; TRBD2 agrees at 10 bases. V dropped 6 bases and J dropped 4; count of bases not matched to a gene: 8. CDR1 SNHLY and CDR2 FYNNEI come from the germline V gene. This CDR3 is built from 15 residues. Filled out from reference TRBV2 and TRBJ2-5, the complete variable domain reads EPEVTQTPSHQVTQMGQEVILRCVPISNHLYFYWYRQILGQKVEFLVSFYNNEISEKSEIFDDQFSVERPDGSNFTLKIRSTKLEDSAMYFCASRQTSGRGETQYFGPGTRLLVL.

The chain uses TRBV10-3 and TRBJ2-5; D may correspond to TRBD1 or TRBD2 (5 bases each). Germline CDR1 ENHRY, CDR2 SYGVKD. This CDR3 region has 13 residues. V lost 8 bases and J lost 5, with 15 bases in between. The CDR3 loop is CAIGGDRDETQYF. CDR3 in DNA: TGTGCCATCGGTGGGGACCGGGATGAGACCCAGTACTTC.

V gene TRBV27 combines with J gene TRBJ2-7, with 11 bases that match TRBD2. V gave up 5 bases and J gave up 4 bases; unmatched junction bases: 10. CDR1 is MNHEY, CDR2 SMNVEV, per germline (reference sequence). This CDR3 is built from 16 residues. In DNA, the CDR3 is TGTGCCAGCAGTACGAGTAATAGCGGGAGGGGATACGAGCAGTACTTC. This gives the protein CASSTSNSGRGYEQYF.

This chain links TRBV27 with TRBJ1-5; D is undetermined. Germline V gene data show CDR1 as MNHEY and CDR2 as SMNVEV (reference sequence). The CDR3 is 13 amino acids. V lost 2 bases and J 6 bases, leaving 8 bases between the germline ends. The CDR3 region is CASSLSGSQPQHF. For the CDR3, the DNA is TGTGCCAGCAGTTTAAGCGGCAGTCAGCCCCAGCATTTT.

This sequence joins TRBV5-6 and TRBJ1-1, with unresolved D. The CDR3 has 15 amino acids. V lost 4 bases and J 11 bases, leaving 24 bases between the germline ends. Germline V lookup: CDR1 SGHDT, CDR2 YYEEEE. As DNA, the CDR3 is TGTGCCAGCAGCGCTGAGCGCCGAGAGCCATTTCGGGCTTTCTTT. The encoded protein is CASSAERREPFRAFF. Based on the CDR3 plus reference TRBV5-6 and TRBJ1-1, the full variable domain is DAGVTQSPTHLIKTRGQQVTLRCSPKSGHDTVSWYQQALGQGPQFIFQYYEEEERQRGNFPDRFSGHQFPNYSSELNVNALLLGDSALYLCASSAERREPFRAFFGQGTRLTVV.

This chain's CDR3 is CASSVGQASYEQYF. The DNA for the CDR3 is TGTGCCAGCTCAGTGGGACAGGCCTCCTACGAGCAGTACTTC. This chain joins TRBV18 and TRBJ2-7; 8 bases align to TRBD1. There are 14 residues in the CDR3. The V segment lost 5 bases and the J segment 0 bases; nucleotides outside the gene matches: 3. Per the germline V gene, CDR1 is KGHSH and CDR2 is LQKENI.

The CDR3: CASSLATSGSSYEQYF. The CDR3 DNA is TGTGCCAGCAGCTTGGCGACTAGCGGGAGCTCCTACGAGCAGTACTTC. V usage is TRBV7-8 and J usage is TRBJ2-7; 12 nucleotides agree with TRBD2. V shed 3 bases, J shed 0 bases, and the junction held 3 bases outside the gene matches. Looked up from germline, CDR1 is SGHVS and CDR2 is FQNEAQ. The CDR3 covers 16 residues.

The gene calls are TRBV7-2 and TRBJ1-6; no reliable D call. With 5 bases removed from V and 7 bases from J, the gap between germline ends came to 9 bases. The CDR3 is made up of 13 amino acids. In germline, CDR1 is SGHTA, CDR2 FQGNSA. CDR3 nucleotide sequence: TGTGCCAGCAGCCCCCCAGTAAATTCACCCCTCCACTTT. It translates to CASSPPVNSPLHF.

This sequence joins TRBV6-5 and TRBJ2-3; a possible D gene is TRBD2 (6 bases). Germline assignment: CDR1 MNHEY and CDR2 SVGAGI. The CDR3 sequence is 15 residues long. V was clipped by 5 bases and J by 0 bases, with 12 bases between them. CDR3 DNA: TGTGCCAGCAGTGGCGGACTACCAAGCACAGATACGCAGTATTTT. Translation gives CASSGGLPSTDTQYF.

The V call is TRBV21-1, the J call TRBJ1-4. TRBV21-1 is marked as a pseudogene. The CDR3 has 16 residues. The CDR3 loop reads CASRNPTLGGYEKLFF. The CDR3, as DNA: TGTGCCAGCAGAAACCCAACCCTGGGGGGGTATGAAAAACTGTTTTTT.

The chain uses TRBV7-2 and TRBJ2-7, with D unclear. The germline CDR1 and CDR2 sequences are SGHTA and FQGNSA. This CDR3 is 13 amino acids long. V was pared by 3 bases and J by 2 bases, with 8 bases between. The CDR3 sequence is CASSLNGPYEQYF. CDR3 DNA: TGTGCCAGCAGCTTGAACGGACCCTACGAGCAGTACTTC.